Included here is one T cell receptor beta chain sequence, with context. As yet, its antigen is unknown. The source of the sample is a study of a mutant IDH1 vaccine in newly diagnosed glioma. Turning to the study itself: Prior therapy was radiotherapy, temozolomide, or both; most received both.

Study-level findings and limits: Vaccine-induced responses were seen in less than 95% of patients, spanning several MHC alleles.

Described time point: week 47, end of study. Topical imiquimod accompanied each vaccine dose, which consisted of 300 ug of mutant IDH1 20-mer peptide. V gave up 0 bases and J gave up 9 bases; unmatched junction bases: 5. The CDR3 spans 14 residues. Germline V gene lookup returns CDR1 SGHAT and CDR2 FQNNGV. TCRdb keeps only in-frame clones here, not all; method: immunoSEQ multiplex PCR. The sample includes some 60,000 clones, over 80% of them seen just once. Specimen: PBMCs, collected from a glioma patient whose treatment included an IDH1 peptide vaccine. The genes are TRBV11-2 and TRBJ1-5, with 7 bases that match TRBD1. The receptor was derived from a woman aged 45-65 years with glioma. The CDR3, as DNA: TGTGCCAGCAGCTTAGAAGGGGGCCAAGGGCCCCAGCATTTT. Protein product: CASSLEGGQGPQHF.